This TCR beta chain came from a study of T cells after posttransplantation cyclophosphamide. Whole-study results and caveats: Recipient CMV seropositivity and CMV reactivation strongly tracked TRB clonality. Skin or GI-infiltrating T cells shared few TRB sequences with blood. Later post-transplant blood repertoires were often dominated by donor CD8+ memory clones.

A word on this clone: Antigen unknown.

The CDR3 spans 14 residues. Germline CDR1 MNHEY, CDR2 SVGAGI. V dropped 8 bases and J dropped 0 bases, with 13 bases sitting between them. Assay used: immunoSEQ multiplex PCR; TCRdb lists only in-frame clones, some missing. The sample shows 20,000 to 30,000 clones, 86% of them seen only once. The J gene is TRBJ1-1, the V gene TRBV6-5; D uncertain. Sequences were obtained from PBMCs. This clonotype originated in a woman between 55 and 75 years old with a blood cancer, CMV-positive, and with a related stem cell donor. CDR3 in DNA: TGTGCCAGCCGGGTCTCTGGAATGAACACTGAAGCTTTCTTT. The encoded protein is CASRVSGMNTEAFF.